The TCR beta chain under discussion was sequenced for a study of T cells in tuberculosis. About the research overall: The T cells targeted glucose monomycolate, a mycobacterial lipid, via CD1B. A South African cohort included IGRA-negative adolescents, latently infected IGRA-positive adolescents and adults with active tuberculosis.

About this clone: Its antigen is unidentified.

Described time point: new active TB diagnosis, blood taken before or within 7 days of starting treatment. From germline, CDR1 is SGDLS and CDR2 YYNGEE. CDR3 size: 17 residues. V shed 0 bases, J shed 8 bases, and the junction held 8 bases outside the gene matches. General study points: Classification accuracy was 87% (AUROC roughly 0.88) with the GMM-specific repertoire.

Sequencing used immunoSEQ multiplex PCR; TCRdb keeps in-frame clones, though not all of them. The table lists approximately 31,000 clones, about 84% of them singletons, with about 5% in the top ten. The chain uses TRBV9 and TRBJ2-1; 13 positions agree with TRBD2. This specimen was PBMCs, taken at tuberculosis diagnosis. The TCR sequence derives from an adult with tuberculosis. For the CDR3, the DNA is TGTGCCAGCAGCGTAGCCGGACTAGCGGGAGCCGGCGATGAGCAGTTCTTC. It translates to CASSVAGLAGAGDEQFF.